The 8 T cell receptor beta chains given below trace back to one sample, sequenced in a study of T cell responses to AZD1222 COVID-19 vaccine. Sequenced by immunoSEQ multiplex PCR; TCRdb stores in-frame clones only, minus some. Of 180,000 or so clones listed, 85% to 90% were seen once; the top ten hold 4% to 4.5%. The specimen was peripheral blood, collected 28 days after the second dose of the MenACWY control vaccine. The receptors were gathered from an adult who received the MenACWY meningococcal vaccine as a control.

CDR3 region: CATSPSGPSTYNEQFF. The CDR3 DNA sequence: TGTGCCACCAGTCCTAGCGGGCCTTCAACCTACAATGAGCAGTTCTTC. This chain joins TRBV24-1 and TRBJ2-1; 8 positions agree with TRBD2. Germline V gene lookup returns CDR1 KGHDR and CDR2 SFDVKD. The CDR3 loop spans 16 amino acids. J was trimmed by 2 bases and V by 6 bases; bases with no gene match: 8.

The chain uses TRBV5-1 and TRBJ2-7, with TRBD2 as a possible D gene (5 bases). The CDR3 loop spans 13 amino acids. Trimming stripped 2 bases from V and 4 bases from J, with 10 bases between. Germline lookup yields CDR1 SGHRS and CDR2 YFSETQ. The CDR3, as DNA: TGCGCCAGCAGCTTCCGAGGGTCGTACGAGCAGTACTTC. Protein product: CASSFRGSYEQYF.

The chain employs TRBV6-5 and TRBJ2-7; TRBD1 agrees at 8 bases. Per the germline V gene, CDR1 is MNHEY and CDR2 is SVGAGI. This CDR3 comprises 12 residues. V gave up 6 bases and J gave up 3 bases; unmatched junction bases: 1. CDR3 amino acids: CASRTGGYEQYF. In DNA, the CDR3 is TGTGCCAGCAGAACAGGGGGCTACGAGCAGTACTTC.

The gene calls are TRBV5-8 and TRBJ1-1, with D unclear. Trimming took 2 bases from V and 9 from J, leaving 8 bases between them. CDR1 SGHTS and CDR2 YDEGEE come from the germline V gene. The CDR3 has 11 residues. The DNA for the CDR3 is TGTGCCAGCAGCTTTATTGACAAAGCTTTCTTT. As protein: CASSFIDKAFF.

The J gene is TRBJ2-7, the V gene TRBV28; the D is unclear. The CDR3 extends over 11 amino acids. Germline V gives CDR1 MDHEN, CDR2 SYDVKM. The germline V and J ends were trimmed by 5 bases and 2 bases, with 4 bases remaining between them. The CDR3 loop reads CASSTPYEQYF. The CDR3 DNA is TGTGCCAGCAGTACCCCCTACGAGCAGTACTTC.

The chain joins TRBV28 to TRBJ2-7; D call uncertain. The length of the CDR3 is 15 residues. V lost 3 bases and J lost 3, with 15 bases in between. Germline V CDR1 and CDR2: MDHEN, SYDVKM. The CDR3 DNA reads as TGTGCCAGCAGTTTGGTTCCCACTATTAACTACGAGCAGTACTTC. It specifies CASSLVPTINYEQYF.

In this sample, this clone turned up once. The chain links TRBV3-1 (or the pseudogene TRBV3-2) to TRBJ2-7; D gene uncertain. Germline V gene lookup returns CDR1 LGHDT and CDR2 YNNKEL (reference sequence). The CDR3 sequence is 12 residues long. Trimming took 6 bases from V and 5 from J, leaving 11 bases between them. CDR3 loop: CASRLSGNEQYF. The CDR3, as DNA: TGTGCCAGCAGACTTTCTGGGAACGAGCAGTACTTC.

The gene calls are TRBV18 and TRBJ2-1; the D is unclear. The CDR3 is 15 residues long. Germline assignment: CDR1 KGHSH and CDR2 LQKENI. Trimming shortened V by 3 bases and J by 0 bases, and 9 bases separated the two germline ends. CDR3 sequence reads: CASSPQRSSYNEQFF. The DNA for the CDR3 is TGTGCCAGCTCACCGCAGAGGAGCTCCTACAATGAGCAGTTCTTC.